One TCR beta chain is described in this entry. This record comes from a study of shared clonotypes between healthy human individuals. Genomic DNA of every subset was divided equally among multiple immunoSEQ plates. Sequenced by immunoSEQ multiplex PCR; TCRdb stores in-frame clones only, minus some. The sample has around 370,000 clones; approximately 97% are singletons. The receptor's source is a man aged 25 to 40 in good health. The sample comprised memory CD8+ T cells sorted from blood. Noted subset: CD45RO+ cells pooled with CCR7-negative TemRA cells.

CDR3 DNA: TGTGCCAGAAGCTTGGACGTCCGAGAGACCCAGTACTTC. It translates to CARSLDVRETQYF. V gene TRBV5-3 combines with J gene TRBJ2-5; unclear D gene. TRBV5-3 is an open reading frame whose function is uncertain. There are 13 residues in the CDR3. V lost 0 bases, J lost 4 bases, and 7 bases lay in between.